Listed below are T cell receptor beta chains from one sample, sequenced in a study of OX40 agonist ivuxolimab in advanced cancers. Assay used: immunoSEQ multiplex PCR; TCRdb lists only in-frame clones, some missing. This table holds more than 9,500 clones, 69% found once. This specimen consisted of CD4+ or CD8+ T cells sorted from blood, obtained in a trial of the OX40 agonist ivuxolimab. These receptors were obtained from an adult with an advanced solid tumor such as melanoma, head and neck, liver or kidney cancer. The CDR3 runs from the conserved cysteine through the conserved F or W. The order of the fields is D gene, J gene, clone size, V gene, CDR3 DNA, CDR3 protein. The D gene is left open where the match is weak. Part of the rows lack a size; the others show once, few, many or a class for expanded clones.

d_gene: NA
j_gene: TRBJ2-7
abundance: NA
v_gene: TRBV21-1
CDR3nt: TGTGCCAGCAGCCTCCGGGACGGTCGGATTGGGTACGAGCAGTACTTC
CDR3aa: CASSLRDGRIGYEQYF

d_gene: TRBD2
j_gene: TRBJ2-1
abundance: NA
v_gene: TRBV29-1
CDR3nt: TGCAGCGTCAAGTCAGGGCGGGGGGGCCGCAATGAGCAGTTCTTC
CDR3aa: CSVKSGRGGRNEQFF

d_gene: NA
j_gene: TRBJ2-1
abundance: NA
v_gene: TRBV6-6
CDR3nt: TGTGCCATCAGTGAGTCGAACAATGAGCAGTTCTTC
CDR3aa: CAISESNNEQFF

d_gene: TRBD2
j_gene: TRBJ2-7
abundance: NA
v_gene: TRBV4-1
CDR3nt: TGCGCCAGCAGCCAAGGGGCCGCGGGGGCCTACGAGCAGTACTTC
CDR3aa: CASSQGAAGAYEQYF

d_gene: NA
j_gene: TRBJ1-1
abundance: NA
v_gene: TRBV6-5
CDR3nt: TGTGCCAGCAGCTGGAGGGGGAGGAACACTGAAGCTTTCTTT
CDR3aa: CASSWRGRNTEAFF

d_gene: TRBD1
j_gene: TRBJ1-2
abundance: few
v_gene: TRBV5-1
CDR3nt: TGCGCCAGCAGCTACTCGACAGGGGGCGCGGATGGCTACACCTTC
CDR3aa: CASSYSTGGADGYTF

d_gene: NA
j_gene: TRBJ2-7
abundance: once
v_gene: TRBV11-2
CDR3nt: TGTGCCAGCAGCTTAGCCGGATCGGCAGGGGTCTACGAGCAGTACTTC
CDR3aa: CASSLAGSAGVYEQYF

d_gene: TRBD1
j_gene: TRBJ2-7
abundance: NA
v_gene: TRBV19
CDR3nt: TGTGCCAGTCGGGGACAGTCACCCGAGCAGTACTTC
CDR3aa: CASRGQSPEQYF

d_gene: NA
j_gene: TRBJ2-1
abundance: NA
v_gene: TRBV6-5
CDR3nt: TGTGCCAGCAGTACCCCGGACCTTTCCTCTGAGCAGTTCTTC
CDR3aa: CASSTPDLSSEQFF

d_gene: NA
j_gene: TRBJ1-2
abundance: NA
v_gene: TRBV10-3
CDR3nt: TGTGCCATCAACCCCCACCCACTGGGTCTTGGAGACTATGGCTACACCTTC
CDR3aa: CAINPHPLGLGDYGYTF

d_gene: NA
j_gene: TRBJ1-2
abundance: NA
v_gene: TRBV13
CDR3nt: TGTGCCAGCAGCTTAGACCCCTCGGACGGGAGTGGCTACACCTTC
CDR3aa: CASSLDPSDGSGYTF

d_gene: TRBD2
j_gene: TRBJ2-7
abundance: NA
v_gene: TRBV4-3
CDR3nt: TGCGCCAGCAGCCAAGATAGGCTAGCGGCGACTACCTACGAGCAGTACTTC
CDR3aa: CASSQDRLAATTYEQYF

d_gene: NA
j_gene: TRBJ2-2
abundance: few
v_gene: TRBV7-6
CDR3nt: TGTGCCAGCAGCTTCTACCTGGGGGAGAACACCGGGGAGCTGTTTTTT
CDR3aa: CASSFYLGENTGELFF

d_gene: NA
j_gene: TRBJ2-7
abundance: medium-sized
v_gene: TRBV5-1
CDR3nt: TGCGCCAGCAGCTCGGAGATGCGACAGCTCTCCTACGAGCAGTACTTC
CDR3aa: CASSSEMRQLSYEQYF

d_gene: NA
j_gene: TRBJ2-7
abundance: once
v_gene: TRBV7-3
CDR3nt: TGTGCCAGCAGCTTATTAGGAGCGGACACCTCCTACGAGCAGTACTTC
CDR3aa: CASSLLGADTSYEQYF

d_gene: NA
j_gene: TRBJ2-3
abundance: NA
v_gene: TRBV7-6
CDR3nt: TGTGCCAGCAGCTTAGCGCGAGGCACAGATACGCAGTATTTT
CDR3aa: CASSLARGTDTQYF

d_gene: NA
j_gene: TRBJ2-2
abundance: NA
v_gene: TRBV6-1
CDR3nt: TGTGCCAGCAGTGAACTGGGGCACACCGGGGAGCTGTTTTTT
CDR3aa: CASSELGHTGELFF

d_gene: NA
j_gene: TRBJ2-7
abundance: once
v_gene: TRBV7-2
CDR3nt: TGTGCCAGCAGCTTAGCGCTGTCCTACGAGCAGTACTTC
CDR3aa: CASSLALSYEQYF

d_gene: NA
j_gene: TRBJ2-7
abundance: NA
v_gene: TRBV28
CDR3nt: TGTGCCAGCAGTTTATTAGTCTTGGGCGAGCAGTACTTC
CDR3aa: CASSLLVLGEQYF

d_gene: NA
j_gene: TRBJ2-4
abundance: NA
v_gene: TRBV28
CDR3nt: TGTGCCAGCAGTTCCGACTCACTACTAGCCAAAAACATTCAGTACTTC
CDR3aa: CASSSDSLLAKNIQYF